The 10 T cell receptor beta chains presented below share a single source sample, sequenced in a study of CD8+CD57+ T cells in acquired aplastic anemia. The template for TCR beta VDJ and CDR3 sequence profiling was genomic DNA. Each CDR3 protein is one row after TCRdb ran MiXCR on the reads. This sample has some 170,000 distinct CDR3 sequences, with around 48% found just once. The sequenced patients had an expansion of CD8+CD57+ cells seen by flow cytometry. The source material was sorted CD4+, CD8+, or CD8+CD57+ T cells (not recorded which) from PBMCs. The receptor source for this set is a human donor with aplastic anemia.

This sequence joins TRBV20-1 and TRBJ2-3; D might be TRBD2 (6 bases). Germline values: CDR1 DFQATT, CDR2 SNEGSKA (reference sequence). Trimming pared 3 bases from V and 2 bases from J, leaving 9 bases between. The length of the CDR3 is 13 residues. CDR3 nucleotide sequence: TGCAGTGCTAGTGGGGGGTCCACAGATACGCAGTATTTT. This translates into CSASGGSTDTQYF.

The rearrangement joins TRBV9 to TRBJ2-5, with 7 positions matching TRBD1. CDR1 is SGDLS, CDR2 YYNGEE, per germline. The CDR3 consists of 15 residues. The V segment lost 4 bases and the J segment 4 bases; nucleotides outside the gene matches: 10. CDR3 bases: TGTGCCAGCAGCCATAGCAGGGGGATCGCAGAGACCCAGTACTTC. Protein: CASSHSRGIAETQYF.

The genes are TRBV19 and TRBJ1-2, with D possibly TRBD1 on 6 matching bases. Per germline, CDR1 LNHDA and CDR2 SQIVND (reference sequence). V was shortened by 3 bases and J by 4 bases, with 18 bases between the two germline ends. The CDR3 is 16 residues long. CDR3 DNA sequence: TGTGCCAGTAGTATGATCGACAGGACGGGATTCTATGGCTACACCTTC. Translation: CASSMIDRTGFYGYTF.

This clonotype has a count of ten or more. The chain combines TRBV20-1 with TRBJ2-7; D is possibly TRBD1 or TRBD2 (5 bases each). Germline lookup yields CDR1 DFQATT and CDR2 SNEGSKA (reference sequence). This CDR3 has 14 residues. V lost 2 bases to trimming and J lost 2 bases, with 13 bases between them. DNA for the CDR3: TGCAGTGCTAGACGAGGGGCTTTCACCTACGAGCAGTACTTC. This codes for CSARRGAFTYEQYF.

With regard to this clonotype: It may be a read error: a sequence one base away is much more abundant. V is TRBV15 and J is TRBJ2-7; 8 bases fit TRBD2. This CDR3 comprises 15 residues. The V gene end was trimmed by 1 base and the J gene end by 7 bases; junction bases not matched to a gene: 9. Germline V gene sequence: CDR1 LNHNV, CDR2 YYDKDF (reference sequence). CDR3 sequence reads: CATSRVREGLEEQYF. CDR3 coding DNA: TGTGCCACCAGCAGAGTACGGGAGGGCCTGGAAGAGCAGTACTTC.

The chain employs TRBV2 and TRBJ1-1; 8 nucleotides agree with TRBD1. The V segment lost 10 bases and the J segment 5 bases; nucleotides outside the gene matches: 6. Germline V gives CDR1 SNHLY, CDR2 FYNNEI. This CDR3 spans 12 amino acids. The CDR3 is CATPDRVTEAFF. The CDR3 nucleotides are TGTGCCACCCCGGACAGGGTAACTGAAGCTTTCTTT. The full variable domain, in which reference TRBV2 and TRBJ1-1 provide the parts outside the CDR3, is EPEVTQTPSHQVTQMGQEVILRCVPISNHLYFYWYRQILGQKVEFLVSFYNNEISEKSEIFDDQFSVERPDGSNFTLKIRSTKLEDSAMYFCATPDRVTEAFFGQGTRLTVV.

The chain couples TRBV19 to TRBJ1-2; TRBD1 matches 8 bases. V shed 3 bases and J 4 bases; nucleotides not matched to a gene: 4. This CDR3 is built from 14 residues. Per germline, CDR1 LNHDA and CDR2 SQIVND (reference sequence). As DNA, the CDR3 is TGTGCCAGTAGTATCCAGACAGGGGTCTATGGCTACACCTTC. This codes for CASSIQTGVYGYTF.

The rearrangement joins TRBV19 to TRBJ2-7; possible D gene TRBD1, 6 bases. The germline V gene encodes CDR1 LNHDA and CDR2 SQIVND (reference sequence). The germline V and J ends were trimmed by 6 bases and 12 bases, with 12 bases remaining between them. The CDR3 contains 10 residues. CDR3 region: CASRGTLGYF. CDR3 nucleotides: TGTGCCAGTAGAGGGACATTAGGGTACTTC.

This clonotype has a count of ten or more. The J gene is TRBJ1-1, the V gene TRBV19; D is possibly TRBD1 (5 bases). The CDR3 runs to 16 residues. Germline lookup yields CDR1 LNHDA and CDR2 SQIVND (reference sequence). V was clipped by 4 bases and J by 2 bases, with 17 bases between them. As DNA, the CDR3 is TGTGCCAGTAGTAAAGGGGCGTTAGGGGAAAACACTGAAGCTTTCTTT. This sequence encodes CASSKGALGENTEAFF.

The chain uses TRBV24-1 and TRBJ2-5; 9 nucleotides agree with TRBD2. From germline, CDR1 is KGHDR and CDR2 SFDVKD. Germline trimming cut 3 bases from V and 5 bases from J; bases unmatched to any gene: 6. The CDR3 extends over 15 amino acids. CDR3 amino acids: CATSDMSGGPETQYF. The CDR3 DNA reads TGTGCCACCAGTGATATGAGCGGGGGGCCTGAGACCCAGTACTTC.